This is a list of T cell receptor beta chains from one sample in a study of cytomegalovirus exposure and HLA in healthy donors. Assay used: immunoSEQ multiplex PCR; TCRdb lists only in-frame clones, some missing. The sample carries tens of thousands of clones, roughly 96% recorded once. The sequenced material came from PBMCs. These receptors originate from a man aged 18-30 years in good health and CMV-seronegative. Each CDR3 is given with its conserved first and last residue. The D gene is left open where the match is weak. The size field is filled for only some rows; it gives once, few, many or a size class.

D	V	size	J	DNA	CDR3
NA	TRBV6-1	once	TRBJ1-4	TGTGCCAGCAGTGAAGACGGGGGGGTTAATGAAAAACTGTTTTTT	CASSEDGGVNEKLFF
TRBD1	TRBV27	NA	TRBJ1-2	TGTGCCAGCAGCCCATCGGACAGGACTAACTATGGCTACACCTTC	CASSPSDRTNYGYTF
NA	TRBV2	NA	TRBJ1-1	TGTGCCAGCAGTGAAGGGACCGTTCTAGCCACTGAAGCTTTCTTT	CASSEGTVLATEAFF
NA	TRBV18	NA	TRBJ1-3	TGTGCCAGCTCACCCACCGGTATCTCTGGAAACACCATATATTTT	CASSPTGISGNTIYF
NA	TRBV4-1	NA	TRBJ1-2	TGCGCCAGCAGCCAAGTTCTGCAGGGACTTTATGGCTACACCTTC	CASSQVLQGLYGYTF
TRBD1	TRBV6-1	NA	TRBJ1-3	TGTGCCAGCAGTGAATACAGGGGGTCTGGAAACACCATATATTTT	CASSEYRGSGNTIYF
NA	TRBV11-3	NA	TRBJ2-7	TGTGCCAGCAGCTCGAACAGGGACTACGAGCAGTACTTC	CASSSNRDYEQYF
TRBD2	TRBV6-1	NA	TRBJ2-7	TGTGCCAGCAGCGCCGGGACTAGCGGCCTCTACGAGCAGTACTTC	CASSAGTSGLYEQYF
TRBD1	TRBV4-1	once	TRBJ2-5	TGCGCCAGCAGCTTACAGGGGGCCGGTGGGGAGACCCAGTACTTC	CASSLQGAGGETQYF
TRBD1	TRBV9	once	TRBJ1-4	TGTGCCAGCAGCGCTGACAGGGGAGGTAATGAAAAACTGTTTTTT	CASSADRGGNEKLFF
NA	TRBV15	NA	TRBJ1-1	TGTGCCACCAGCAGCGGGACTCAGAACACTGAAGCTTTCTTT	CATSSGTQNTEAFF
TRBD1	TRBV28	NA	TRBJ1-2	TGTGCCAGCAGTTTTGTGTGGACAGGGAATGGCTACACCTTC	CASSFVWTGNGYTF
TRBD2	TRBV14	NA	TRBJ2-5	TGTGCCAGCAGCCCGGGACTAGCGGGAGTCGAGACCCAGTACTTC	CASSPGLAGVETQYF
NA	TRBV11-2	NA	TRBJ2-7	TGTGCCAGCAGCGTCGGACTATCCTACGAGCAGTACTTC	CASSVGLSYEQYF
NA	TRBV6-1	once	TRBJ2-3	TGTGCCAGCAGTGAGGTCTGGGGGCGCGGGACAGATACGCAGTATTTT	CASSEVWGRGTDTQYF
TRBD1	TRBV5-1	NA	TRBJ2-7	TGCGCCAGCAGCCACCCGACAGGGGACTACGAGCAGTACTTC	CASSHPTGDYEQYF
NA	TRBV5-1	NA	TRBJ2-3	TGCGCCAGCAGCTTGGGACAGGACACAGATACGCAGTATTTT	CASSLGQDTDTQYF
NA	TRBV5-6	NA	TRBJ2-1	TGTGCCAGCAGCTTGGTAGGGGCCAGCTCCTACAATGAGCAGTTCTTC	CASSLVGASSYNEQFF
TRBD1	TRBV28	once	TRBJ1-6	TGTGCCAGCAGTCCCCTCGCCAGGGGGCGAGGATCACCCCTCCACTTT	CASSPLARGRGSPLHF
NA	TRBV6-5	once	TRBJ1-2	TGTGCCAGCAGTTTAGGGACTGACGCTAACTATGGCTACACCTTC	CASSLGTDANYGYTF
NA	TRBV2	NA	TRBJ2-3	TGTGCCAGTAGAATAGGACATTCGGCAGATACGCAGTATTTT	CASRIGHSADTQYF
NA	TRBV10-3	NA	TRBJ1-5	TGTGCCATCAGTCAGGGGAAATTTAGCAATCAGCCCCAGCATTTT	CAISQGKFSNQPQHF
NA	TRBV11-3	once	TRBJ1-1	TGTGCCAGCAGCTTAGGCGTGAATGAAGCTTTCTTT	CASSLGVNEAFF
TRBD1	TRBV18	once	TRBJ2-7	TGTGCCAGCTCACCACAGGGACAGGGGGCGTACGAGCAGTACTTC	CASSPQGQGAYEQYF
NA	TRBV4-1	NA	TRBJ1-3	TGCGCCAGCAGCCCCCGCGGGTCTGGAAACACCATATATTTT	CASSPRGSGNTIYF
NA	TRBV7-2	few	TRBJ2-3	TGTGCCAGCAGCTTAGGACCGACACAAGCAGATACGCAGTATTTT	CASSLGPTQADTQYF
TRBD1	TRBV4-1	NA	TRBJ1-2	TGCGCCAGCAGCCGGGACAGGGGTAACTATGGCTACACCTTC	CASSRDRGNYGYTF
NA	TRBV7-9	NA	TRBJ1-4	TGTGCCAGCAGGGACTCCGGCGCAACTAATGAAAAACTGTTTTTT	CASRDSGATNEKLFF
TRBD1	TRBV6-1	NA	TRBJ1-6	TGTGCCAGCAGTCAGACACAGGGGAGTAATTCACCCCTCCACTTT	CASSQTQGSNSPLHF